A selection of T cell receptor beta chains follows, all from one sample in a study of control samples from healthy donors and cancer patients. The method was immunoSEQ multiplex PCR; TCRdb's version includes in-frame clones alone and lacks a portion of them. The table includes approximately 180,000 clones, 75% to 95% detected once. The sample taken for sequencing was blood. The receptors stem from a woman aged 35 to 49 in good health. The CDR3 runs from the conserved cysteine through the conserved F or W. D genes are given only for firm matches. A clone size is listed for some rows: how often the clone was seen (once, few, many), or a class if it is expanded.

j_call v_call clone_size d_call cdr3_nt cdr3_aa
TRBJ2-2 TRBV13 NA NA TGTGCCAGCAGCTTGACCACCGGGGAGCTGTTTTTT CASSLTTGELFF
TRBJ1-2 TRBV19 NA NA TGTGCCAGTAGTAAACCCGGGTCTCCTTATGGCTACACCTTC CASSKPGSPYGYTF
TRBJ2-5 TRBV18 NA NA TGTGCCAGCTCACCGTCCGGCCCTATTGAGACCCAGTACTTC CASSPSGPIETQYF
TRBJ1-3 TRBV4-1 NA NA TGCGCCAGCAGCCAAGACCACGGCCTCTCTGGAAACACCATATATTTT CASSQDHGLSGNTIYF
TRBJ1-1 TRBV28 NA TRBD1 TGTGCCAGCAACTCGGGTGTAGGGGGCGGTGGGACTGAAGCTTTCTTT CASNSGVGGGGTEAFF
TRBJ2-2 TRBV19 NA NA TGTGCCAGTACCTTCACCAAGGGGCCTTACACCGGGGAGCTGTTTTTT CASTFTKGPYTGELFF
TRBJ2-3 TRBV10-2 once NA TGCGCCAGCAGTGAGAAGGCTAGCGACGGGGGAGGCACAGATACGCAGTATTTT CASSEKASDGGGTDTQYF
TRBJ1-2 TRBV2 NA NA TGTGCCAGCAGTGAGCAGAAAACTAACTATGGCTACACCTTC CASSEQKTNYGYTF
TRBJ1-2 TRBV12-3/TRBV12-4 NA NA TGTGCCAGCAGTCGAGGTTGGGATGGCTACACCTTC CASSRGWDGYTF
TRBJ1-2 TRBV25-1 once TRBD1 TGTGCCAGCAGTTGGACAGGGGATGGCTACACCTTC CASSWTGDGYTF
TRBJ1-5 TRBV6-2/TRBV6-3 NA NA TGTGCCAGCAGTTACGGGGAGAGCAGCAATCAGCCCCAGCATTTT CASSYGESSNQPQHF
TRBJ1-2 TRBV6-6 NA TRBD1 TGTGCCAGCAGTTACGGCGGGACAGGGTATGGCTACACCTTC CASSYGGTGYGYTF
TRBJ2-7 TRBV6-6 NA NA TGTGCCAGCAGTACAGACAGGACATCCTACGAGCAGTACTTC CASSTDRTSYEQYF
TRBJ1-3 TRBV5-8 once NA TGTGCCAGCAGCTTGGAGCTATTCTCTGGAAACACCATATATTTT CASSLELFSGNTIYF
TRBJ1-2 TRBV4-1 NA NA TGCGCCAGCAGCCAAGAAGACAGGGGCTACACCTTC CASSQEDRGYTF
TRBJ2-2 TRBV19 NA NA TGTGCCAGTATCAAAACAGGTGAATTCACCGGGGAGCTGTTTTTT CASIKTGEFTGELFF
TRBJ1-1 TRBV18 once TRBD1 TGTGCCAGCTCACCGGGAGACAGGGGCAAAGCTTTCTTT CASSPGDRGKAFF
TRBJ1-6 TRBV6-2/TRBV6-3 NA NA TGTGCCAGCAGTTACCGCTCGTCTTCACCCCTCCACTTT CASSYRSSSPLHF
TRBJ2-5 TRBV11-2 NA NA TGTGCCAGCAGCTTGTGGGGGGGCTTGGAGACCCAGTACTTC CASSLWGGLETQYF
TRBJ1-2 TRBV4-2 NA TRBD1 TGTGCCAGCAGCCAACCACAGGGGGCCTATGGCTACACCTTC CASSQPQGAYGYTF
TRBJ1-1 TRBV7-9 NA NA TGTGCCAGCAGCTTACAGAAGAACACTGAAGCTTTCTTT CASSLQKNTEAFF
TRBJ1-2 TRBV5-5 NA NA TGTGCCAGCTTCTCACTAGGTGGCTACACCTTC CASFSLGGYTF
TRBJ1-2 TRBV19 NA NA TGTGCCAGTACCTCGGTCGGATCCCTCTATGGCTACACCTTC CASTSVGSLYGYTF